A single sample gave rise to the 29 T cell receptor beta chains below, sequenced in a study of spatial heterogeneity in lung cancer. General study findings and limits: In tumors, expanded intratumoral alpha and beta TCR counts tracked mutation counts.

One entry per CDR3 protein, called by TCRdb with MiXCR from the 5' RACE reads. The table records a few thousand distinct CDR3 sequences, 5.9% of them present only once. Their antigens remain unidentified. The sample's time point: sample taken at primary tumor resection. The material was lung tumor tissue, obtained at surgery. Source of these receptors: a male donor with early-stage non-small cell lung cancer.

This clonotype was detected ten times or more. The chain joins TRBV29-1 to TRBJ2-1; D perhaps matches TRBD2 (5 bases). V lost 4 bases, J lost 8 bases, and 18 bases lay in between. Looked up from germline, CDR1 is SQVTM and CDR2 is ANQGSEA. There are 14 residues in the CDR3. The CDR3 here is CSVVTGLHQDEQFF. Written as DNA, the CDR3 is TGCAGCGTTGTGACCGGACTGCATCAGGATGAGCAGTTCTTC.

This clonotype ranks as medium-sized. The genes are TRBV29-1 and TRBJ2-4; D might be TRBD1 (5 bases). Trimming stripped 7 bases from V and 5 bases from J, with 15 bases between. Germline V gives CDR1 SQVTM, CDR2 ANQGSEA. This CDR3 region has 13 residues. The CDR3 spells CSAALGQQNIQYF. The CDR3, as DNA: TGCAGCGCCGCCCTGGGGCAGCAAAACATTCAGTACTTC.

This clonotype counts as medium-sized. The rearrangement links TRBV10-3 to TRBJ2-3; 8 bases are a match to TRBD2. Germline V gene sequence: CDR1 ENHRY, CDR2 SYGVKD. The V and J ends lost 11 bases and 4 bases, in that order; junction bases with no gene match: 8. CDR3 size: 13 residues. CDR3 region: CAVAGPTADTQYF. In DNA form, the CDR3 reads TGTGCCGTAGCGGGACCAACCGCAGATACGCAGTATTTT.

In its sample, this clonotype ranks as medium-sized (0.01 to 0.1%). The chain uses TRBV20-1 and TRBJ2-1, with TRBD2 matching 7 bases. Germline V gene lookup returns CDR1 DFQATT and CDR2 SNEGSKA (reference sequence). The CDR3 has 14 residues. V lost 0 bases to trimming and J lost 4 bases; unmatched junction nucleotides: 3. The CDR3 sequence: CSARERGTYNEQFF. CDR3 sequence (DNA): TGCAGTGCTAGAGAGCGGGGGACGTACAATGAGCAGTTCTTC.

This clonotype counts as medium-sized. V is TRBV18 and J is TRBJ2-7; 8 bases line up with TRBD1. Germline loops: CDR1 KGHSH, CDR2 LQKENI. V lost 2 bases and J lost 7; bases outside the gene matches: 7. The CDR3 is 14 residues long. CDR3 loop: CASSPKQGAGEQYF. The CDR3, as DNA: TGTGCCAGCTCACCAAAGCAGGGGGCTGGAGAGCAGTACTTC.

This clonotype is medium-sized. The rearrangement joins TRBV9 to TRBJ1-2, with a weak D call TRBD1 (6 bases). V shed 6 bases and J shed 5 bases, with 17 bases lying between them. Germline lookup yields CDR1 SGDLS and CDR2 YYNGEE. This CDR3 region has 14 residues. Here the CDR3 reads CASTPGTGFYGYTF. CDR3 coding DNA: TGTGCCAGCACCCCCGGAACAGGGTTTTATGGCTACACCTTC.

Relative to its sample, this clonotype is medium-sized. The chain carries TRBV6-6 and TRBJ2-3, with a possible D match to TRBD1 (5 bases). V lost 6 bases to trimming and J lost 4 bases, with 17 bases between them. The CDR3 runs 15 residues. CDR1 MNHNY and CDR2 SVGAGI come from the germline V gene (reference sequence). CDR3 in DNA: TGTGCCAGCAGCGACCAGAAAGGGGCCGCAGATACGCAGTATTTT. Its translation is CASSDQKGAADTQYF.

In its sample, this clonotype ranks as medium-sized. This chain joins TRBV6-1 and TRBJ1-1; D may be TRBD1 (5 bases). Germline CDR1 MNHNS, CDR2 SASEGT. The CDR3 is 14 residues long. V lost 5 bases and J lost 0, with 10 bases in between. The CDR3 DNA is TGTGCCAGCAGTTTTCAGGGTATGAACACTGAAGCTTTCTTT. Translation gives CASSFQGMNTEAFF.

Within the sample, this clonotype is medium-sized. The chain joins TRBV14 to TRBJ2-5, with a possible D match to TRBD1 (6 bases). Trimming removed 4 bases at V and 5 bases at J, with 14 bases between. This CDR3 contains 14 residues. The germline V gene has CDR1 SGHDN and CDR2 FVKESK. The CDR3 here is CASSRVQGRETQYF. The DNA of the CDR3 is TGTGCCAGCAGCCGAGTCCAGGGGCGGGAGACCCAGTACTTC.

This clonotype is deemed medium-sized (0.01 to 0.1%). CDR3 region: CSVSSQGNQPQHF. CDR3 DNA: TGCAGCGTTTCCTCACAGGGAAATCAGCCCCAGCATTTT. J is TRBJ1-5 and V is TRBV29-1; perhaps TRBD1 as D (6 bases). The CDR3 is made up of 13 amino acids. Germline values: CDR1 SQVTM, CDR2 ANQGSEA. V lost 5 bases and J 4 bases, leaving 12 bases between the germline ends.

V gene TRBV7-2 combines with J gene TRBJ1-4, with TRBD1 as a possible D gene (5 bases). The CDR3 totals 14 residues. Germline CDR1 reads SGHTA; CDR2 reads FQGNSA. With 5 bases removed from V and 5 bases from J, the gap between germline ends came to 12 bases. The CDR3 protein is CASSPLGGNEKLFF. The DNA of the CDR3 is TGTGCCAGCAGCCCCCTGGGGGGAAATGAAAAACTGTTTTTT.

By its share, this clonotype is medium-sized. This sequence joins TRBV7-8 and TRBJ2-7, with 10 bases that match TRBD1. This CDR3 spans 15 amino acids. V gave up 5 bases and J gave up 0 bases; unmatched junction bases: 4. Germline CDR1 and CDR2: SGHVS and FQNEAQ. The CDR3 spells CASSPRDRGSYEQYF. Written as DNA, the CDR3 is TGTGCCAGCAGCCCACGGGACAGGGGCTCCTACGAGCAGTACTTC.

This clonotype is medium-sized in the sample. The chain uses TRBV20-1 and TRBJ2-3; 10 bases are a match to TRBD1. The ends lost 6 bases at V and 4 bases at J; junction bases unmatched: 4. The CDR3 extends over 13 amino acids. In germline, CDR1 is DFQATT, CDR2 SNEGSKA (reference sequence). The chain's CDR3 is CSAWTGGADTQYF. For the CDR3, the DNA is TGCAGTGCCTGGACAGGGGGTGCAGATACGCAGTATTTT.

Sample share makes this clonotype medium-sized. This chain connects TRBV7-7 to TRBJ2-3; D is ambiguous. The CDR3 covers 14 residues. Trimming took off 3 bases at V and 0 bases at J, with 7 bases between the two ends. Per germline, CDR1 SSHAT and CDR2 FNYEAQ (reference sequence). The DNA of the CDR3 is TGTGCCAGCAGCTTTTCCGGGAGCACAGATACGCAGTATTTT. This translates into CASSFSGSTDTQYF.

At least ten counts were recorded for this clonotype. The chain recombines TRBV2 with TRBJ2-7; D perhaps matches TRBD2 (5 bases). Germline V CDR1 and CDR2: SNHLY, FYNNEI. The germline V and J ends were trimmed by 6 bases and 1 base, with 16 bases remaining between them. The length of the CDR3 is 15 residues. DNA of the CDR3: TGTGCCAGCAGCCAGGAGAGGCGGGTTTCCTACGAGCAGTACTTC. It yields the protein CASSQERRVSYEQYF.

This clonotype is labeled as medium-sized. This chain uses TRBV12-3 or TRBV12-4 with TRBJ2-1, with D possibly being TRBD2 (6 bases). Between the trimmed V and J ends, which lost 3 bases and 4 bases, there was a span of 13 bases. The CDR3 totals 15 residues. The DNA of the CDR3 is TGTGCCAGCAGTTTTAGGGCTAGCGCTTACAATGAGCAGTTCTTC. Protein product: CASSFRASAYNEQFF.

This clonotype is medium-sized by share. The chain couples TRBV28 to TRBJ2-1; D gene uncertain. V was clipped by 3 bases and J by 6 bases, with 6 bases between them. CDR1 and CDR2 (germline): MDHEN, SYDVKM. This CDR3 comprises 12 residues. The CDR3 loop is CASSFSGNEQFF. The CDR3 DNA is TGTGCCAGCAGTTTTTCTGGCAATGAGCAGTTCTTC.

This clonotype is labeled medium-sized. CDR3 region: CASSPSGGADTQYF. The CDR3 DNA is TGTGCCAGCTCACCGAGCGGGGGGGCAGATACGCAGTATTTT. V and J are TRBV18 and TRBJ2-3; 10 bases line up with TRBD2. J lost 4 bases, V lost 3 bases, and 1 base had no gene match. The CDR3 spans 14 residues. Per germline, CDR1 KGHSH and CDR2 LQKENI.

This clonotype is medium-sized (0.01 to 0.1%). V is TRBV7-3 and J is TRBJ2-7, with D hard to call. Germline V gene lookup returns CDR1 SGHTA and CDR2 FQGTGA. The ends were cut back, 2 bases at V and 3 bases at J, with 14 bases in the middle. This CDR3 region has 15 residues. CDR3 nucleotide sequence: TGTGCCAGCAGCTTATCGAACTCACCGGACTACGAGCAGTACTTC. Protein sequence: CASSLSNSPDYEQYF.

Within the sample, this clonotype is medium-sized (0.01 to 0.1%). The CDR3 bases are TGTGCCATCAGTTTGCAGGGGCCGGAATTGGGGGAGCAGTTCTTC. Its protein is CAISLQGPELGEQFF. The V gene is TRBV10-3, the J gene TRBJ2-1; D possibly corresponds to TRBD1 (6 bases). V lost 5 bases and J 10 bases, leaving 21 bases between the germline ends. Germline lookup yields CDR1 ENHRY and CDR2 SYGVKD. The CDR3 has 15 amino acids.

By share, this clonotype counts as medium-sized. This chain joins TRBV11-2 and TRBJ2-3, with 14 bases aligning to TRBD2. The junction had 1 base not matched to a gene; V was cut back by 3 bases and J by 5 bases. The CDR3 is 15 residues long. The germline CDR1 and CDR2 sequences are SGHAT and FQNNGV. CDR3 region: CASSLTSGRGDTQYF. The CDR3 DNA reads as TGTGCCAGCAGCTTGACTAGCGGGAGGGGAGATACGCAGTATTTT.

This clonotype qualifies as medium-sized. The chain carries TRBV7-2 and TRBJ2-1, with D perhaps matching TRBD1 or TRBD2 (5 bases each). The V end lost 5 bases, the J end lost 12 bases, and 26 bases lay between the germline ends. Per germline, CDR1 SGHTA and CDR2 FQGNSA. The CDR3 covers 16 residues. Here the CDR3 DNA reads TGTGCCAGCAGCCCTCTTGGGGAGTTTGGGAGTGGGGGGCAGTTCTTC. Its translation: CASSPLGEFGSGGQFF.

By share, this clonotype counts as medium-sized. This sequence joins TRBV6-1 and TRBJ2-7, with 9 bases lining up with TRBD1. With 4 bases clipped from V and 4 bases from J, the junction kept 8 bases outside the gene matches. The CDR3 sequence is 15 residues long. Per the germline V gene, CDR1 is MNHNS and CDR2 is SASEGT. CDR3 in DNA: TGTGCCAGCAGTGGAGGCCGGGACAGGGTATACGAGCAGTACTTC. It encodes CASSGGRDRVYEQYF.

Ten or more counts support this clonotype. V usage is TRBV7-8 and J usage is TRBJ1-4, with 7 nucleotides matching TRBD1. Germline values: CDR1 SGHVS, CDR2 FQNEAQ. The CDR3 is 16 amino acids. V dropped 8 bases and J dropped 5; count of bases not matched to a gene: 14. In DNA form, the CDR3 reads TGTGCCAGCGGACCTCTGTTCGGGACAGAAAATGAAAAACTGTTTTTT. Amino acids: CASGPLFGTENEKLFF.

This clonotype is medium-sized (0.01 to 0.1%) by share. This chain joins TRBV4-3 and TRBJ2-1, with D maybe TRBD1 (6 bases). The CDR3 is 13 amino acids. Germline V gene lookup returns CDR1 LGHNA and CDR2 YSLEER. Trimming pared 1 base from V and 8 bases from J, leaving 9 bases between. The CDR3 protein is CASSQAGADEQFF. In nucleotides, the CDR3 is TGCGCCAGCAGCCAAGCAGGGGCCGATGAGCAGTTCTTC.

The chain couples TRBV14 to TRBJ2-2, with a weak D call TRBD2 (5 bases). The CDR3 sequence is 13 residues long. The germline CDR1 and CDR2 sequences are SGHDN and FVKESK. Trimming stripped 2 bases from V and 8 bases from J, with 9 bases between. CDR3 coding DNA: TGTGCCAGCAGCCAATATCGGGGTGGGGAGCTGTTTTTT. The encoded protein is CASSQYRGGELFF.

This clonotype is termed medium-sized. This chain uses TRBV9 with TRBJ1-5, with 7 bases that match TRBD1. V shed 3 bases, J shed 5 bases, and the junction held 5 bases outside the gene matches. The CDR3 consists of 14 residues. Germline values: CDR1 SGDLS, CDR2 YYNGEE. The CDR3 region is CASSADRDHQPQHF. The CDR3 DNA follows: TGTGCCAGCAGCGCAGACAGGGACCATCAGCCCCAGCATTTT.

This clonotype has at least ten counts. This chain connects TRBV5-1 to TRBJ2-2; TRBD2 aligns across 11 bases. The V gene end was trimmed by 3 bases and the J gene end by 9 bases; junction bases not matched to a gene: 4. Per germline, CDR1 SGHRS and CDR2 YFSETQ. This CDR3 spans 14 amino acids. The CDR3 DNA is TGCGCCAGCAGCTCAACTAGCGGGAGATGGGAGCTGTTTTTT. Residues: CASSSTSGRWELFF.

The V and J genes are TRBV29-1 and TRBJ2-3; D is possibly TRBD1 or TRBD2 (5 bases each). Trimming pared 6 bases from V and 4 bases from J, leaving 11 bases between. The CDR3 runs to 12 residues. The germline gives CDR1 SQVTM, CDR2 ANQGSEA. CDR3 residues: CSVGEGPDTQYF. The CDR3 DNA sequence: TGCAGCGTGGGAGAGGGACCAGATACGCAGTATTTT.